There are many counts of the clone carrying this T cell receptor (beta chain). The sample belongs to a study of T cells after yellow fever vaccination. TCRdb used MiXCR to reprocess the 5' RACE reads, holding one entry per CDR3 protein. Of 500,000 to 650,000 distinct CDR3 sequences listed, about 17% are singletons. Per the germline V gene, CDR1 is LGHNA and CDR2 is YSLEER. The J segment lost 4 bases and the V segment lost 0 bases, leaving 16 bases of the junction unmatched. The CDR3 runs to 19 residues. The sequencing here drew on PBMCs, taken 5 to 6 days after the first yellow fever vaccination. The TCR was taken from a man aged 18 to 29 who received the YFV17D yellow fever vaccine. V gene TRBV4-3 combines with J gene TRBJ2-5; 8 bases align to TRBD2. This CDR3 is CASSQEVPVSNGGGETQYF. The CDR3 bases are TGCGCCAGCAGCCAAGAGGTTCCGGTCTCCAACGGGGGGGGAGAGACCCAGTACTTC.